These 19 T cell receptor beta chains originate from one sample sequenced in a study of regulatory T cells in long-lasting Graves disease. Construction of TCR beta libraries relied on iRepertoire HTBI primers and on Arm-PCR targeting CDR3 regions. TCRdb fed the multiplex PCR reads into MiXCR, producing one record per CDR3 protein. The sample yields 520,000 or so distinct CDR3 sequences, about 12% seen once. Described time point: newly diagnosed GD, antithyroid drugs for less than 3 months. Scientists built the TCR library using RNA that was extracted from PBMCs. These records were also assigned to another study, of T cells in Graves' hyperthyroidism and ophthalmopathy.

The specimen comprised peripheral blood mononuclear cells (PBMCs), sampled at new diagnosis, from a patient treated with antithyroid drugs. These TCRs come from a woman between 25 and 40 years old with Graves disease.

This clonotype was found a few times. This chain connects TRBV7-3 to TRBJ2-3, with D possibly being TRBD2 (5 bases). CDR1 and CDR2 (germline): SGHTA, FQGTGA. Trimming left V 6 bases short and J 6 bases short, with 13 bases between. The CDR3 is 13 residues long. The CDR3 DNA reads as TGTGCCAGCAGTTATACGACGGGGGATACGCAGTATTTT. It specifies CASSYTTGDTQYF. Full variable domain (remainder filled in from reference TRBV7-3 and TRBJ2-3): GAGVSQTPSNKVTEKGKYVELRCDPISGHTALYWYRQSLGQGPEFLIYFQGTGAADDSGLPNDRFFAVRPEGSVSTLKIQRTERGDSAVYLCASSYTTGDTQYFGPGTRLTVL.

The chain couples TRBV27 to TRBJ2-2, with 7 positions matching TRBD1. The CDR3 length is 15 residues. Per the germline V gene, CDR1 is MNHEY and CDR2 is SMNVEV (reference sequence). Losses at the gene ends were 6 bases for V and 4 bases for J; bases not matched to a gene: 8. CDR3 region: CASRTGQPATGELFF. For the CDR3, the DNA is TGTGCCAGCAGAACGGGACAGCCGGCCACCGGGGAGCTGTTTTTT.

The gene calls are TRBV2 and TRBJ2-7, with 8 bases identical to TRBD1. V shed 9 bases, J shed 4 bases, and the junction held 5 bases outside the gene matches. Germline V gives CDR1 SNHLY, CDR2 FYNNEI. The CDR3 length is 12 residues. Here the CDR3 reads CASRTGPYEQYF. CDR3 nucleotide sequence: TGTGCCAGTAGGACAGGGCCATACGAGCAGTACTTC.

This clonotype was detected many times. The chain couples TRBV18 to TRBJ2-1, with a possible D match to TRBD2 (6 bases). The CDR3 runs to 14 residues. Germline assignment: CDR1 KGHSH and CDR2 LQKENI. Deletions cut 3 bases from V and 5 bases from J, with 11 bases between. The CDR3 DNA follows: TGTGCCAGCTCACCCACCGGGACTCACAATGAGCAGTTCTTC. Translating gives CASSPTGTHNEQFF.

This chain joins TRBV27 and TRBJ2-7; TRBD2 agrees at 9 bases. Trimming took 4 bases from V and 2 from J; bases not matched to a gene: 15. From germline, CDR1 is MNHEY and CDR2 SMNVEV (reference sequence). The CDR3 length is 18 residues. The CDR3 nucleotides read TGTGCCAGCAGTTCATACGGAAGAATAGCGGGAGCCACCTACGAGCAGTACTTC. Its translation: CASSSYGRIAGATYEQYF.

The table lists this clonotype with many counts. This rearrangement joins TRBV20-1 to TRBJ2-3; D gene uncertain. Trimming removed 3 bases at V and 0 bases at J, with 7 bases between. Germline CDR1 is DFQATT and CDR2 is SNEGSKA (reference sequence). This CDR3 comprises 13 residues. The CDR3, as DNA: TGCAGTGCTAGGTTTCCTAGCACAGATACGCAGTATTTT. As protein: CSARFPSTDTQYF.

This clonotype has ten or more counts. J is TRBJ2-1 and V is TRBV27; 10 bases agree with TRBD2. The germline gives CDR1 MNHEY, CDR2 SMNVEV (reference sequence). V gave up 5 bases and J gave up 6 bases; unmatched junction bases: 16. The CDR3 loop spans 18 amino acids. Written as DNA, the CDR3 is TGTGCCAGCAGTCCGTACCTAGCGGGAGCGGGAGGGCCCAATGAGCAGTTCTTC. It encodes CASSPYLAGAGGPNEQFF.

This clonotype was recorded a few times. The chain is built from TRBV12-3 or TRBV12-4 and TRBJ2-1; D not resolved. The CDR3 totals 14 residues. V lost 3 bases and J 6 bases, leaving 12 bases between the germline ends. For the CDR3, the DNA is TGTGCCAGCAGTTTTTCCCATAGGGTCAATGAGCAGTTCTTC. Translated: CASSFSHRVNEQFF.

This clonotype was picked up many times. The genes are TRBV2 and TRBJ1-4, with D possibly TRBD1 on 5 matching bases. Germline V gives CDR1 SNHLY, CDR2 FYNNEI. The CDR3 has 16 amino acids. V was clipped by 4 bases and J by 0 bases, with 12 bases between them. The CDR3 spells CASSVAPTATNEKLFF. The CDR3 bases are TGTGCCAGCAGTGTGGCCCCGACAGCAACTAATGAAAAACTGTTTTTT.

In this sample, this clonotype turned up many times. The chain uses TRBV9 and TRBJ1-2; D is unclear. Per germline, CDR1 SGDLS and CDR2 YYNGEE. This CDR3 is built from 17 residues. Between the trimmed V and J ends, which lost 0 bases and 3 bases, there was a span of 18 bases. The CDR3 protein is CASSVEIGAGGYYGYTF. For the CDR3, the DNA is TGTGCCAGCAGCGTAGAGATAGGTGCAGGAGGGTACTATGGCTACACCTTC.

V gene TRBV19 combines with J gene TRBJ2-3, with D uncertain. The CDR3 loop spans 13 amino acids. Per germline, CDR1 LNHDA and CDR2 SQIVND (reference sequence). Trimming removed 3 bases from V and 5 bases from J, with 9 bases in between. CDR3: CASSMTSEDTQYF. The CDR3 DNA reads as TGTGCCAGTAGTATGACCTCGGAAGATACGCAGTATTTT. Full variable domain (outside the CDR3, taken from reference TRBV19 and TRBJ2-3): DGGITQSPKYLFRKEGQNVTLSCEQNLNHDAMYWYRQDPGQGLRLIYYSQIVNDFQKGDIAEGYSVSREKKESFPLTVTSAQKNPTAFYLCASSMTSEDTQYFGPGTRLTVL.

This clonotype was seen at least ten times. The chain uses TRBV29-1 and TRBJ2-2; 7 bases line up with TRBD2. The CDR3 is 15 amino acids. V lost 4 bases and J lost 5; bases outside the gene matches: 10. From germline, CDR1 is SQVTM and CDR2 ANQGSEA. The CDR3 reads CSVALPGRETGELFF. The CDR3 DNA reads as TGCAGCGTTGCCCTGCCGGGGAGGGAAACCGGGGAGCTGTTTTTT.

This clonotype was counted many times. The chain combines TRBV20-1 with TRBJ2-7; D possibly uses TRBD1 or TRBD2 (5 bases each). CDR1 and CDR2 (germline): DFQATT, SNEGSKA (reference sequence). Trimming took 3 bases from V and 1 from J, leaving 16 bases between them. The CDR3 sequence is 15 residues long. Here the CDR3 DNA reads TGCAGTGCTAGTTCCTCCGGGACGGTTTCCTACGAGCAGTACTTC. Translation: CSASSSGTVSYEQYF.

Ten or more counts support this clonotype. V usage is TRBV12-3 or TRBV12-4 and J usage is TRBJ2-7; TRBD1 aligns across 9 bases. The CDR3 is made up of 15 amino acids. The junction had 11 bases not matched to a gene; V was cut back by 4 bases and J by 7 bases. The CDR3 DNA reads TGTGCCAGCAGTTCCCCCGGGACAGGGATTTGGGAGCAGTACTTC. It translates to CASSSPGTGIWEQYF.

As concerns this clonotype: This may come from a read error, since a much larger clone is one base off. For the CDR3, the DNA is TGTGCCAGCAGCCAAATCTTGAGAGAGCACTTCTTC. Encoded protein: CASSQILREHFF. The rearrangement links TRBV3-1 to TRBJ2-1; D gene uncertain. The CDR3 extends over 12 amino acids. CDR1 LGHDT and CDR2 YNNKEL come from the germline V gene (reference sequence).

The genes are TRBV5-1 and TRBJ2-7; 15 nucleotides align to TRBD2. Germline CDR1 is SGHRS and CDR2 is YFSETQ. The CDR3 totals 17 residues. Trimming at V came to 4 bases and at J to 8 bases, leaving 13 bases not matched to a gene. The CDR3, as DNA: TGCGCCAGCAGCGGAACCGGGACTAGCGGGAGGTTGGTCAAGCAGTACTTC. Amino acids: CASSGTGTSGRLVKQYF.

This clonotype was recorded at least ten times. V is TRBV28 and J is TRBJ1-3; D unresolved. Deletions cut 2 bases from V and 1 base from J, with 21 bases between. The CDR3 is 19 residues long. Germline CDR1 MDHEN, CDR2 SYDVKM. The CDR3 protein is CASSLVFSQALPSGNTIYF. In nucleotides, the CDR3 is TGTGCCAGCAGTTTAGTGTTCTCGCAAGCGCTACCTTCTGGAAACACCATATATTTT. Based on the CDR3 plus reference TRBV28 and TRBJ1-3, the full variable domain is DVKVTQSSRYLVKRTGEKVFLECVQDMDHENMFWYRQDPGLGLRLIYFSYDVKMKEKGDIPEGYSVSREKKERFSLILESASTNQTSMYLCASSLVFSQALPSGNTIYFGEGSWLTVV.

This clonotype was counted between two and nine times. The genes are TRBV5-1 and TRBJ2-2; tentatively, D is TRBD1 (5 bases). Trimming removed 0 bases from V and 3 bases from J, with 9 bases in between. CDR3 length equals 15 residues. The germline V gene encodes CDR1 SGHRS and CDR2 YFSETQ. CDR3 DNA sequence: TGCGCCAGCAGCTTGGAGTTCAGGGACACCGGGGAGCTGTTTTTT. This translates into CASSLEFRDTGELFF.

This clonotype was observed a handful of times. The chain is built from TRBV19 and TRBJ2-5, with 9 bases matching TRBD2. The DNA end lines up better with TRBJ2-1; the J call may be wrong. Germline loops: CDR1 LNHDA, CDR2 SQIVND (reference sequence). The CDR3 spans 15 residues. CDR3 region: CASSILAGGVVEQFF. The CDR3, as DNA: TGTGCCAGTAGTATTCTTGCGGGGGGGGTGGTTGAGCAGTTCTTC.